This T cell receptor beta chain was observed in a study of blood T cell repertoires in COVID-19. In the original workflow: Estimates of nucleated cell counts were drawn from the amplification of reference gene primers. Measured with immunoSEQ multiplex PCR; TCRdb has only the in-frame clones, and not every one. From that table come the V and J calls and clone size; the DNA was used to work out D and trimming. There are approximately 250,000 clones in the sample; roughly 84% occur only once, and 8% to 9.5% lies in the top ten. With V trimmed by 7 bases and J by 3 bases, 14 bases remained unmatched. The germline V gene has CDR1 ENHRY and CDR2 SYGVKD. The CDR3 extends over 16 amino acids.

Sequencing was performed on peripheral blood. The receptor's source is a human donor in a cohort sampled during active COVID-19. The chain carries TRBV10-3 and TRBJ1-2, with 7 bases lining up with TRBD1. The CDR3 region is CAIKNGQANLDYGYTF. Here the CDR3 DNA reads TGTGCCATCAAAAATGGACAGGCCAATTTGGACTATGGCTACACCTTC.